This TCR beta chain was identified in a study of blood T cell repertoires in COVID-19. Seattle researchers signed up patients amid active infection and tracked them longitudinally. TCRdb's copy holds only in-frame clones and misses some; the assay was immunoSEQ multiplex PCR. The table shows a few hundred thousand clones, with about 90% occurring only once. Germline lookup yields CDR1 MNHEY and CDR2 SMNVEV (reference sequence). The ends were cut back, 3 bases at V and 2 bases at J, with 11 bases in the middle. The CDR3 is 16 amino acids. This clonotype originated in a woman aged 25 to 39 with COVID-19, enrolled during active disease. Sample: peripheral blood. This chain joins TRBV27 and TRBJ1-6; D unresolved. DNA for the CDR3: TGTGCCAGCAGTTTTACGGGGATAACCTATAATTCACCCCTCCACTTT. It translates to CASSFTGITYNSPLHF.